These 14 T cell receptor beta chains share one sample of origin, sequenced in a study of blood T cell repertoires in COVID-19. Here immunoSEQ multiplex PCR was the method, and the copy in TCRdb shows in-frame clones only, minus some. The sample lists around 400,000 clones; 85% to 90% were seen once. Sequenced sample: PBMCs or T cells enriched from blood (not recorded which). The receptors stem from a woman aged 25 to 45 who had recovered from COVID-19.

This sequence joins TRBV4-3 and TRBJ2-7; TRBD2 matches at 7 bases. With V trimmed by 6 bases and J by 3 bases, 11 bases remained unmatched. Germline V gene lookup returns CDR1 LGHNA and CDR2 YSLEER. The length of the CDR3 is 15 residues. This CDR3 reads CASSRTRDYFYEQYF. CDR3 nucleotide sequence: TGCGCCAGCAGTCGAACCCGGGACTACTTCTACGAGCAGTACTTC.

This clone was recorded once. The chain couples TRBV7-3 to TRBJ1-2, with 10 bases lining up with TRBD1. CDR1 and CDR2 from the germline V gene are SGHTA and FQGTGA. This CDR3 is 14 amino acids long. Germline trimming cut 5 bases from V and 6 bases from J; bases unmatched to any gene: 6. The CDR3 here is CASSALGTGDGYTF. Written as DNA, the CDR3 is TGTGCCAGCAGCGCTCTCGGGACAGGGGATGGCTACACCTTC.

The CDR3 spells CATRQVHGYTF. CDR3 nucleotides: TGCGCCACCCGACAGGTACATGGCTACACCTTC. The chain has TRBV10-2 and TRBJ1-2; tentatively, D is TRBD1 (6 bases). V lost 10 bases to trimming and J lost 6 bases, with 12 bases between them. The CDR3 contains 11 residues. Germline V gene data show CDR1 as WSHSY and CDR2 as SAAADI.

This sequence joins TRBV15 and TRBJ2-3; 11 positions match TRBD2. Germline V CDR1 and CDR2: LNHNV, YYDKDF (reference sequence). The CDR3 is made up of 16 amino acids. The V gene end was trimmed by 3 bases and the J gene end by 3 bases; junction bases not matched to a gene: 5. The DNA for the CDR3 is TGTGCCACCAGCAGGGTACTAGCGGGGGCTACAGATACGCAGTATTTT. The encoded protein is CATSRVLAGATDTQYF.

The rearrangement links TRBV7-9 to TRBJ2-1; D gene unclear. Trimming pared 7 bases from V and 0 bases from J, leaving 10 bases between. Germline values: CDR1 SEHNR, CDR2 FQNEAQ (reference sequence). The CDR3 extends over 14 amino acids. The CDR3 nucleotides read TGTGCCAGCACCGGTGATAGCTCCTACAATGAGCAGTTCTTC. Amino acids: CASTGDSSYNEQFF. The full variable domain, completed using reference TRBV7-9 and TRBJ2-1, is DTGVSQNPRHKITKRGQNVTFRCDPISEHNRLYWYRQTLGQGPEFLTYFQNEAQLEKSRLLSDRFSAERPKGSFSTLEIQRTEQGDSAMYLCASTGDSSYNEQFFGPGTRLTVL.

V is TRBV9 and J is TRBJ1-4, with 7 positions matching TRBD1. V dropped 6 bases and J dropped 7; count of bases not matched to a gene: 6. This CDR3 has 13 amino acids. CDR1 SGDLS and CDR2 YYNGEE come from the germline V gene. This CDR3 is CASNPTGFEKLFF. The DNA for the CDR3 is TGTGCCAGCAACCCGACAGGGTTTGAAAAACTGTTTTTT.

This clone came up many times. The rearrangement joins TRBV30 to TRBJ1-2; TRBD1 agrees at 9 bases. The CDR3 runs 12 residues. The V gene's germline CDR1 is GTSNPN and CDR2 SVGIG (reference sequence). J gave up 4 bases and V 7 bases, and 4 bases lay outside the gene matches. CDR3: CASQDRGYGYTF. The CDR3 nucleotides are TGTGCCTCCCAGGACAGGGGCTATGGCTACACCTTC.

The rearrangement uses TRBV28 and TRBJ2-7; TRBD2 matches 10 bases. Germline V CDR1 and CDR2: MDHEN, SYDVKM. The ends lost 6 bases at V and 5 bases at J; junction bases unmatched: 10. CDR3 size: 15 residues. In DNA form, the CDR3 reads TGTGCCAGCAGACCCGTGGGGCTAGCGGGAGACGAGCAGTACTTC. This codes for CASRPVGLAGDEQYF.

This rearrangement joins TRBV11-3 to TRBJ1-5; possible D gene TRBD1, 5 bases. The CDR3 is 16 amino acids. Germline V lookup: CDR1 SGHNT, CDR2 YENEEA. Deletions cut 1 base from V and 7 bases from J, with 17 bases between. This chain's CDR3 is CASSLAPPADRQPQHF. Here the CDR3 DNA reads TGTGCCAGCAGCTTAGCCCCGCCAGCCGACAGACAGCCCCAGCATTTT.

The CDR3 region has the DNA TGTGCCTGGTACGGGAGGACTTCCTATGGCTACACCTTC. Amino acids: CAWYGRTSYGYTF. The rearrangement uses TRBV30 and TRBJ1-2; no clear D. V lost 5 bases and J 4 bases, leaving 14 bases between the germline ends. This CDR3 is 13 amino acids long. In germline, CDR1 is GTSNPN, CDR2 SVGIG (reference sequence).

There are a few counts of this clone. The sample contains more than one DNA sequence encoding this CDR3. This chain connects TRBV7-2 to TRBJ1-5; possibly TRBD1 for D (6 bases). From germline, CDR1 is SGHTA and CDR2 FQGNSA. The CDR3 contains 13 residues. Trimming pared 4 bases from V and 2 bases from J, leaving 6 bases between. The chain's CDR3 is CASSYRGNQPQHF. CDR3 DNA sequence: TGTGCCAGCAGCTACAGGGGCAATCAGCCCCAGCATTTT.

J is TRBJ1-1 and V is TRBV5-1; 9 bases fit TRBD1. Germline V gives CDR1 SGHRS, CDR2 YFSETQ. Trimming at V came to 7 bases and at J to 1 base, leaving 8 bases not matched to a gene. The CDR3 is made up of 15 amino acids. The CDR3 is CASGTGGAGNTEAFF. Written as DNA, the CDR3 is TGCGCCAGCGGAACAGGGGGCGCGGGGAACACTGAAGCTTTCTTT.

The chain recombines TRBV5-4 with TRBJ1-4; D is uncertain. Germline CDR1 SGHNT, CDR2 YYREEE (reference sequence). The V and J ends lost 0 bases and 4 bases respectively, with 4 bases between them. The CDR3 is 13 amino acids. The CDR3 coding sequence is TGTGCCAGCAGCTTGGACAGTAATGAAAAACTGTTTTTT. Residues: CASSLDSNEKLFF.

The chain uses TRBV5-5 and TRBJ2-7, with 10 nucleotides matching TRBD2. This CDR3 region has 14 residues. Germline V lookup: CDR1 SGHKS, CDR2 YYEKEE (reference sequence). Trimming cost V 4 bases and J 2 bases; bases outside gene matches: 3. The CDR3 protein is CASSTSGGAYEQYF. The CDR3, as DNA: TGTGCCAGCAGCACGAGCGGGGGGGCCTACGAGCAGTACTTC. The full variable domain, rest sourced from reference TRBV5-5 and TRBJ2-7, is DAGVTQSPTHLIKTRGQQVTLRCSPISGHKSVSWYQQVLGQGPQFIFQYYEKEERGRGNFPDRFSARQFPNYSSELNVNALLLGDSALYLCASSTSGGAYEQYFGPGTRLTVT.